This T cell receptor beta chain comes out of a study of shared clonotypes between healthy human individuals. Turning to the study itself: Contributing individuals were a couple of females and three males aged 18 to 49.

Germline CDR1 and CDR2: LNHDA and SQIVND (reference sequence). Trimming removed 1 base at V and 0 bases at J, with 7 bases between. This CDR3 comprises 15 residues. Naive CD8 cells comprised CD45RO-negative, CCR7-positively selected cells, excluding terminally differentiated effector memory CD45RA+ cells. Assay: immunoSEQ multiplex PCR; the TCRdb copy retains only in-frame clones and omits some. The repertoire includes roughly 550,000 clones, roughly 96% of them detected once, and approximately 0.1% sits in the top ten. V and J are TRBV19 and TRBJ2-1, with D unclear. Sequencing was done on a sample of naive CD8+ T cells sorted from blood. The TCR was taken from a woman in her twenties or thirties in good health. The CDR3 protein is CASSIGRSSYNEQFF. CDR3 nucleotide sequence: TGTGCCAGTAGTATAGGGCGGAGCTCCTACAATGAGCAGTTCTTC.